The 32 T cell receptor beta chains given below trace back to one sample, sequenced in a study of spatial heterogeneity in lung cancer. Stated time point: sample taken at primary tumor resection. TCRdb re-called the 5' RACE reads through MiXCR, storing one row per CDR3 protein. The table has some 1,200 distinct CDR3 sequences, roughly 18% seen once. These receptors are not linked to any known antigen. Study-wide results and limits: Counts that tracked tumor mutation counts were those of expanded intratumoral alpha and beta TCRs.

The sequenced sample was lung tumor tissue, obtained at surgery. The receptors here all came from a male donor with early-stage non-small cell lung cancer.

The chain is built from TRBV7-9 and TRBJ2-7; D not resolved. The CDR3 has 12 amino acids. Germline V gives CDR1 SEHNR, CDR2 FQNEAQ (reference sequence). V shed 4 bases and J shed 4 bases, with 8 bases lying between them. The CDR3 loop reads CASSSSGYEQYF. Here the CDR3 DNA reads TGTGCCAGCAGCTCCTCCGGGTACGAGCAGTACTTC.

By sample share, this clonotype is large. V usage is TRBV24-1 and J usage is TRBJ2-1, with TRBD1 identical over 8 bases. CDR1 KGHDR and CDR2 SFDVKD come from the germline V gene. Losses at the gene ends were 5 bases for V and 5 bases for J; bases not matched to a gene: 13. This CDR3 has 17 residues. CDR3 protein: CATSVGPQGAIHNEQFF. The DNA for the CDR3 is TGTGCCACCAGTGTGGGCCCCCAGGGGGCAATCCACAATGAGCAGTTCTTC.

This rearrangement joins TRBV7-3 to TRBJ2-1; D uncertain. V lost 2 bases and J 7 bases, leaving 6 bases between the germline ends. The germline gives CDR1 SGHTA, CDR2 FQGTGA. This CDR3 is 12 amino acids long. CDR3 loop: CASSLAANEQFF. The DNA for the CDR3 is TGTGCCAGCAGCTTAGCAGCGAATGAGCAGTTCTTC.

The DNA of the CDR3 is TGTGCCAGCAGTTACTCGAGGGCAGCATCCTACGAGCAGTACTTC. Its translation: CASSYSRAASYEQYF. The chain is built from TRBV6-5 and TRBJ2-7, with D perhaps TRBD2 (5 bases). The CDR3 has 15 residues. The V end was cut by 0 bases, the J end by 1 base, with 10 bases between. Germline-derived CDR1 and CDR2 are MNHEY and SVGAGI.

Comments on this clonotype: Germline and junction disagree at one end, which may indicate a read error. The V and J genes are TRBV12-3 or TRBV12-4 and TRBJ2-6, with 9 nucleotides matching TRBD1. CDR3 size: 17 residues. CDR3 in DNA: TGTGCCAGCAGTGCCGGGACAGGGTATGCTGGGGCCAACGTCCTGACTTTT. Protein sequence: CASSAGTGYAGANVLTF.

The V call is TRBV28, the J call TRBJ2-7; 9 bases line up with TRBD2. Looked up from germline, CDR1 is MDHEN and CDR2 is SYDVKM. The junction had 10 bases not matched to a gene; V was cut back by 2 bases and J by 2 bases. CDR3 length: 17 amino acids. CDR3 DNA sequence: TGTGCCAGCAGTTTAGGGGTGACTAGCGGTATCACCTACGAGCAGTACTTC. It is translated as CASSLGVTSGITYEQYF.

As for this clonotype: The junction departs from the called germline gene at one end, perhaps through a read error. The chain is built from TRBV7-9 and TRBJ2-7; 8 bases fit TRBD1. The CDR3 totals 15 residues. Germline V CDR1 and CDR2: SEHNR, FQNEAQ (reference sequence). The CDR3 DNA reads TGTGCCAGCAGCTTCACAGGGGGTGAGACCTACGAGCAGCACTTC. Residues: CASSFTGGETYEQHF.

This clonotype was detected a few times. This chain joins TRBV5-1 and TRBJ2-5; a weak D match, TRBD2 (6 bases). CDR3 length: 15 amino acids. The V gene lost 5 bases and the J gene lost 5 bases, with 19 bases spanning the gap. Germline loops: CDR1 SGHRS, CDR2 YFSETQ. The chain's CDR3 is CASSLSGVRGETQYF. In nucleotides, the CDR3 is TGCGCCAGCAGTCTTTCGGGGGTGAGGGGTGAGACCCAGTACTTC.

The V gene is TRBV12-3 or TRBV12-4, the J gene TRBJ2-3, with TRBD2 matching over 7 bases. V dropped 6 bases and J dropped 0; count of bases not matched to a gene: 12. The CDR3 totals 17 residues. The CDR3 protein is CASSPMRLAASTDTQYF. DNA of the CDR3: TGTGCCAGCAGCCCCATGAGGCTAGCGGCTAGCACAGATACGCAGTATTTT.

Within the sample, this clonotype is large. The chain recombines TRBV28 with TRBJ2-5, with TRBD2 matching over 8 bases. Germline CDR1 and CDR2: MDHEN and SYDVKM. Trimming took 3 bases from V and 0 from J; bases not matched to a gene: 3. The CDR3 sequence is 15 residues long. The DNA of the CDR3 is TGTGCCAGCAGTTTTGGCGGGGGGTACCAAGAGACCCAGTACTTC. This codes for CASSFGGGYQETQYF.

This clonotype occurred once. This chain joins TRBV10-3 and TRBJ2-4, with a possible D match to TRBD1 (6 bases). The CDR3 is made up of 14 amino acids. Trimming left V 4 bases short and J 8 bases short, with 15 bases between. Per the germline V gene, CDR1 is ENHRY and CDR2 is SYGVKD. The CDR3 DNA reads TGTGCCATCAGTGGGGACACCGCCGACGACATTCAGTACTTC. It translates to CAISGDTADDIQYF.

This clonotype was counted only a few times. The V and J genes are TRBV7-9 and TRBJ1-4; the D gene is possibly TRBD1 (5 bases). The V gene lost 3 bases and the J gene lost 2 bases, with 13 bases spanning the gap. The germline V gene encodes CDR1 SEHNR and CDR2 FQNEAQ (reference sequence). This CDR3 spans 16 amino acids. The CDR3 DNA reads TGTGCCAGCAGCTTGGCAACAGGACCCACTAATGAAAAACTGTTTTTT. Its translation: CASSLATGPTNEKLFF.

This clonotype was picked up one time. The genes are TRBV6-2 or TRBV6-3 and TRBJ2-3; the match to TRBD1 covers 10 bases. From germline, CDR1 is MNHEY and CDR2 SVGEGT. The CDR3 covers 17 residues. V lost 2 bases, J lost 3 bases, and 8 bases stayed unmatched. CDR3 protein: CASSYVTWTGGTDTQYF. Written as DNA, the CDR3 is TGTGCCAGCAGTTACGTTACCTGGACAGGGGGGACAGATACGCAGTATTTT.

This clonotype was found once. The rearrangement links TRBV5-1 to TRBJ1-1; no clear D. V lost 0 bases and J 0 bases, leaving 3 bases between the germline ends. The CDR3 totals 13 residues. Per germline, CDR1 SGHRS and CDR2 YFSETQ. CDR3 loop: CASSLGVNTEAFF. CDR3 sequence (DNA): TGCGCCAGCAGCTTGGGAGTGAACACTGAAGCTTTCTTT.

The V call is TRBV6-6, the J call TRBJ2-7; 7 nucleotides align to TRBD1. CDR1 is MNHNY, CDR2 SVGAGI, per germline (reference sequence). J gave up 2 bases and V 10 bases, and 2 bases lay outside the gene matches. The CDR3 totals 11 residues. CDR3 residues: CAIGTAYEQYF. CDR3 DNA sequence: TGTGCCATCGGGACAGCCTACGAGCAGTACTTC.

This clonotype is large within its sample. J is TRBJ2-1 and V is TRBV18, with a weak D call TRBD1 (6 bases). V lost 3 bases to trimming and J lost 9 bases, with 9 bases between them. The CDR3 has 12 residues. The germline V gene encodes CDR1 KGHSH and CDR2 LQKENI. CDR3 sequence: CASSPLQGEQFF. For the CDR3, the DNA is TGTGCCAGCTCACCGCTACAGGGTGAGCAGTTCTTC. Complete variable domain (other parts from reference TRBV18 and TRBJ2-1): NAGVMQNPRHLVRRRGQEARLRCSPMKGHSHVYWYRQLPEEGLKFMVYLQKENIIDESGMPKERFSAEFPKEGPSILRIQQVVRGDSAAYFCASSPLQGEQFFGPGTRLTVL.

This clonotype was detected a few times. The rearrangement links TRBV28 to TRBJ2-1, with 9 bases matching TRBD2. The V segment lost 4 bases and the J segment 9 bases; nucleotides outside the gene matches: 10. CDR3 length: 15 residues. Per germline, CDR1 MDHEN and CDR2 SYDVKM. DNA for the CDR3: TGTGCCAGCAGTTCCGGGCGGGGGGGCAACCTTGAGCAGTTCTTC. Translated: CASSSGRGGNLEQFF.

By sample share, this clonotype is medium-sized. This sequence joins TRBV3-1 and TRBJ2-2; possibly TRBD1 for D (5 bases). The CDR3 is 14 amino acids. Germline lookup yields CDR1 LGHDT and CDR2 YNNKEL (reference sequence). Trimming removed 0 bases from V and 5 bases from J, with 7 bases in between. The CDR3 sequence: CASSQDRVTGELFF. The CDR3 DNA follows: TGTGCCAGCAGCCAAGACAGGGTAACCGGGGAGCTGTTTTTT.

By its share, this clonotype is large. This chain uses TRBV5-1 with TRBJ1-4; D is undetermined. V was pared by 0 bases and J by 8 bases, with 5 bases between. This CDR3 comprises 12 residues. Germline V gives CDR1 SGHRS, CDR2 YFSETQ. The CDR3 DNA is TGCGCCAGCAGCTTGGCCGGCGAAAAACTGTTTTTT. It is translated as CASSLAGEKLFF.

This clonotype was recorded once. One junction end does not reproduce the germline sequence, and a read error may be involved. The chain uses TRBV6-6 and TRBJ1-5; the match to TRBD1 covers 8 bases. Germline V gene sequence: CDR1 MNHNY, CDR2 SVGAGI (reference sequence). The CDR3 length is 13 residues. CDR3 sequence reads: CASRGQANQPRHF. The CDR3 region has the DNA TGTGCCAGCAGGGGACAGGCCAATCAGCCCCGGCATTTT.

This clonotype qualifies as medium-sized (0.01 to 0.1%). The rearrangement uses TRBV18 and TRBJ2-2; D is unclear. This CDR3 is built from 15 residues. Trimming left V 0 bases short and J 0 bases short, with 5 bases between. Germline-derived CDR1 and CDR2 are KGHSH and LQKENI. The CDR3 nucleotides read TGTGCCAGCTCACCACCGGGGTCGAACACCGGGGAGCTGTTTTTT. It specifies CASSPPGSNTGELFF.

The gene calls are TRBV12-3 or TRBV12-4 and TRBJ1-5; 8 bases match TRBD1. The CDR3 totals 14 residues. Trimming removed 5 bases from V and 7 bases from J; junction bases left unmatched: 7. CDR3 sequence (DNA): TGTGCCAGCAGTATGGGGACAGGAAGGCAGCCCCAGCATTTT. Encoded protein: CASSMGTGRQPQHF.

In its sample, this clonotype is medium-sized. V is TRBV5-1 and J is TRBJ2-7; D gene unclear. V gave up 10 bases and J gave up 1 base, with 3 bases separating them. This CDR3 is built from 9 residues. Germline lookup yields CDR1 SGHRS and CDR2 YFSETQ. The CDR3 protein is CAASYEQYF. DNA for the CDR3: TGCGCCGCATCCTACGAGCAGTACTTC.

This clonotype is termed large. This chain connects TRBV6-6 to TRBJ2-5; TRBD2 matches at 8 bases. In germline, CDR1 is MNHNY, CDR2 SVGAGI (reference sequence). The CDR3 totals 13 residues. Germline trimming cut 2 bases from V and 4 bases from J; bases unmatched to any gene: 0. The CDR3 is CASSYSGGETQYF. Written as DNA, the CDR3 is TGTGCCAGCAGTTACAGCGGGGGAGAGACCCAGTACTTC.

By proportion, this clonotype is medium-sized. This chain uses TRBV20-1 with TRBJ1-5, with D hard to call. The V gene's germline CDR1 is DFQATT and CDR2 SNEGSKA (reference sequence). The CDR3 has 14 amino acids. The V gene lost 6 bases and the J gene lost 2 bases, with 14 bases spanning the gap. CDR3 sequence: CSAYTPGGNQPQHF. The CDR3 DNA is TGCAGTGCCTATACTCCCGGGGGCAATCAGCCCCAGCATTTT.

V and J are TRBV18 and TRBJ2-1; TRBD2 matches at 8 bases. Trimming removed 6 bases from V and 7 bases from J; junction bases left unmatched: 11. The CDR3 length is 15 residues. Germline assignment: CDR1 KGHSH and CDR2 LQKENI. CDR3 DNA: TGTGCCAGCTCCCCAACCTCCGGGGGGGTAAATGAGCAGTTCTTC. This sequence encodes CASSPTSGGVNEQFF.

This clonotype rates as large. The chain combines TRBV20-1 with TRBJ2-5, with TRBD1 matching 9 bases. The germline V gene encodes CDR1 DFQATT and CDR2 SNEGSKA (reference sequence). With V trimmed by 4 bases and J by 5 bases, 5 bases remained unmatched. This CDR3 contains 13 residues. CDR3 bases: TGCAGTGCTACAACAGGGGGCGACGAGACCCAGTACTTC. Amino acids: CSATTGGDETQYF.

The V call is TRBV24-1, the J call TRBJ2-1, with D possibly matching TRBD1 (7 bases). CDR1 and CDR2 (germline): KGHDR, SFDVKD. This CDR3 comprises 17 residues. Trimming took 5 bases from V and 5 from J, leaving 21 bases between them. Here the CDR3 DNA reads TGTGCCACCAGTGTGGGCCCCAGGGGGGCAATCCACAATGAGCAGTTCTTC. Amino acid sequence: CATSVGPRGAIHNEQFF.

This clonotype is large by share. The rearrangement uses TRBV5-1 and TRBJ2-2; 9 bases align to TRBD2. Germline lookup yields CDR1 SGHRS and CDR2 YFSETQ. This CDR3 spans 16 amino acids. Germline trimming cut 1 base from V and 2 bases from J; bases unmatched to any gene: 3. CDR3 nucleotides: TGCGCCAGCAGCTTGCTAGCGGGGACCAACACCGGGGAGCTGTTTTTT. This sequence encodes CASSLLAGTNTGELFF.

By share of the sample, this clonotype is medium-sized (0.01 to 0.1%). The rearrangement joins TRBV12-3 or TRBV12-4 to TRBJ1-4; tentatively, D is TRBD1 (5 bases). Trimming left V 5 bases short and J 14 bases short, with 12 bases between. The CDR3 totals 11 residues. The DNA of the CDR3 is TGTGCCAGCAGTAGAGGACAAGTTCTGTTTTTT. Protein: CASSRGQVLFF.

This rearrangement joins TRBV4-1 to TRBJ2-1; 7 nucleotides align to TRBD2. V was pared by 1 base and J by 4 bases, with 4 bases of the junction left unmatched. Germline lookup yields CDR1 MGHRA and CDR2 YSYEKL. CDR3 size: 15 residues. The CDR3 nucleotides read TGCGCCAGCAGCCAAGGGCGGGGGTTATACAATGAGCAGTTCTTC. This encodes CASSQGRGLYNEQFF.

By sample fraction, this clonotype is medium-sized. The V and J genes are TRBV10-2 and TRBJ2-1; 8 bases are shared with TRBD1. The ends lost 5 bases at V and 0 bases at J; junction bases unmatched: 3. The CDR3 length is 15 residues. Germline V gives CDR1 WSHSY, CDR2 SAAADI. CDR3 in DNA: TGCGCCAGCAGTCGACAGGGGAGCTCCTACAATGAGCAGTTCTTC. Encoded protein: CASSRQGSSYNEQFF.